This TCR beta chain came from a study of T cell repertoires in cytomegalovirus infection. Study as a whole: CMV epitopes used comprised recently identified HLA-C-restricted ones and well-studied HLA-B-restricted ones. Public TCR beta signature analysis indicated the presence of both CMV infection and matching HLA type. Findings of the study overall: Carriage of CMV together with the relevant HLA was identifiable through cumulative public TCR beta family frequency. In two of eight donors, the top clonotype was HLA-C-restricted CMV-specific.

This CDR3 spans 16 amino acids. V lost 5 bases, J lost 8 bases, and 22 bases lay in between. Germline CDR1 SGHVS, CDR2 FQNEAQ. TCRdb recomputed calls from the reads with MiXCR, one row per CDR3 protein. The sample lists about 830,000 distinct CDR3 sequences, approximately 30% seen once, with roughly 12% in the top ten. This clonotype has ten or more counts. No antigen is known for it. The chain recombines TRBV7-8 with TRBJ2-1, with D possibly matching TRBD2 (7 bases). This sample comprised cultured CD8+ T cells from PBMCs, obtained from culture after CMV antigen stimulation. The receptor was isolated from a human donor in good health (CMV status not recorded). Some clones in this sample may be carry-over from other donors' samples. The CDR3: CASSLGRWGGADEQFF. CDR3 DNA sequence: TGTGCCAGCAGCCTTGGTCGGTGGGGGGGGGCCGATGAGCAGTTCTTC. The variable domain in full, completed from reference TRBV7-8 and TRBJ2-1, reads GAGVSQSPRYKVAKRGQDVALRCDPISGHVSLFWYQQALGQGPEFLTYFQNEAQLDKSGLPSDRFFAERPEGSVSTLKIQRTQQEDSAVYLCASSLGRWGGADEQFFGPGTRLTVL.